Presented here are 3 T cell receptor beta chains from one specimen sequenced in a study of cytomegalovirus exposure and HLA in healthy donors. TCRdb's table, derived via immunoSEQ multiplex PCR, lists solely in-frame clones and lacks some. Found here are around 52,000 clones, over 85% of them singletons; the top ten hold roughly 5.2%. The sample consisted of PBMCs. All receptors come from a woman younger than 30 in good health and CMV-seronegative.

The chain carries TRBV6-5 and TRBJ2-1; D is possibly TRBD2 (5 bases). Germline loops: CDR1 MNHEY, CDR2 SVGAGI. CDR3 length: 13 residues. The V and J ends lost 5 bases and 2 bases respectively, with 7 bases between them. The CDR3 protein is CASSIGTYNEQFF. The DNA for the CDR3 is TGTGCCAGCAGTATCGGGACCTACAATGAGCAGTTCTTC.

V usage is TRBV5-1 and J usage is TRBJ1-1, with a tentative D call TRBD1 (6 bases). CDR1 and CDR2 from the germline V gene are SGHRS and YFSETQ. Trimming pared 2 bases from V and 5 bases from J, leaving 13 bases between. This CDR3 has 14 residues. The CDR3 spells CASSFRGGETEAFF. For the CDR3, the DNA is TGCGCCAGCAGCTTCAGGGGTGGAGAAACTGAAGCTTTCTTT.

The chain couples TRBV25-1 to TRBJ1-3, with D possibly matching TRBD1 (5 bases). The CDR3 covers 15 residues. The V end was cut by 2 bases, the J end by 9 bases, with 17 bases between. From germline, CDR1 is MGHDK and CDR2 SYGVNS. CDR3 sequence (DNA): TGTGCCAGCAGTGAACAGGGTACGTCGGTGCCCACCATATATTTT. As protein: CASSEQGTSVPTIYF. Complete variable domain (other parts from reference TRBV25-1 and TRBJ1-3): EADIYQTPRYLVIGTGKKITLECSQTMGHDKMYWYQQDPGMELHLIHYSYGVNSTEKGDLSSESTVSRIRTEHFPLTLESARPSHTSQYLCASSEQGTSVPTIYFGEGSWLTVV.